Following are 5 T cell receptor beta chains from one sample sequenced in a study of metastatic and nonmetastatic thyroid tumors. Thyroid surgery was performed in patients who had received no treatment beforehand. TCRdb re-analyzed the PCR reads through MiXCR. The sample holds about 38,000 clones, 20% to 30% seen once. Sequencing was performed on blood. The source of these receptors is a female donor with papillary thyroid cancer or a benign thyroid nodule (not recorded which). Some clones in this sample may be carry-over from other donors' samples.

This clone was recorded at least ten times. This sequence joins TRBV3-1 and TRBJ2-3; 7 nucleotides line up with TRBD2. The CDR3 consists of 17 residues. From germline, CDR1 is LGHDT and CDR2 YNNKEL (reference sequence). J lost 2 bases, V lost 1 base, and 9 bases had no gene match. The CDR3 spells CASSQGIGGGPTDTQYF. In DNA form, the CDR3 reads TGTGCCAGCAGCCAAGGGATTGGCGGGGGACCCACAGATACGCAGTATTTT.

This rearrangement joins TRBV11-1 to TRBJ2-1; TRBD1 is a possible D gene (5 bases). V lost 5 bases, J lost 6 bases, and 20 bases lay in between. Germline-derived CDR1 and CDR2 are SGHAT and FQDESV (reference sequence). The CDR3 sequence is 16 residues long. This CDR3 reads CASSTLGQYLGNEQFF. The CDR3 DNA is TGTGCCAGCAGCACCCTGGGGCAATATCTGGGCAATGAGCAGTTCTTC.

Many counts were recorded for this clone. The chain carries TRBV20-1 and TRBJ1-2; D perhaps matches TRBD1 (6 bases). Deletions cut 2 bases from V and 6 bases from J, with 16 bases between. CDR1 is DFQATT, CDR2 SNEGSKA, per germline (reference sequence). CDR3 size: 14 residues. The CDR3 loop is CSARMGQRADGYTF. Here the CDR3 DNA reads TGCAGTGCTAGAATGGGACAAAGGGCGGATGGCTACACCTTC.

The gene calls are TRBV19 and TRBJ2-7, with D possibly TRBD2 on 6 matching bases. This CDR3 region has 15 residues. V lost 5 bases and J 1 base, leaving 15 bases between the germline ends. The germline V gene has CDR1 LNHDA and CDR2 SQIVND (reference sequence). CDR3 amino acids: CASSPERAGSYEQYF. CDR3 in DNA: TGTGCCAGTAGTCCCGAAAGGGCGGGATCCTACGAGCAGTACTTC.

This clone was found a few times. The chain combines TRBV6-4 with TRBJ1-1, with a tentative D call TRBD1 (5 bases). Germline V gives CDR1 MRHNA, CDR2 SNTAGT. V lost 8 bases, J lost 8 bases, and 24 bases lay in between. The CDR3 consists of 15 residues. CDR3 sequence reads: CASLPWASRGTEAFF. The DNA for the CDR3 is TGTGCCAGCCTACCTTGGGCGAGTCGGGGCACCGAAGCTTTCTTT.